Here is one T cell receptor beta chain with its context. This sample stems from a study of radiotherapy plus CTLA-4 blockade in lung cancer. There are 17 residues in the CDR3. Per the germline V gene, CDR1 is LGHNA and CDR2 is YNFKEQ. The V and J ends lost 1 base and 6 bases, in that order; junction bases with no gene match: 12. Repertoires were generated with immunoSEQ multiplex PCR, while TCRdb's copy carries only in-frame clones and drops some. The sample includes roughly 55,000 clones, roughly 76% seen only once; the top ten take approximately 8.3%. This sequence joins TRBV4-2 and TRBJ2-7, with 10 bases that match TRBD1. The TCR originated in a human donor with non-small cell lung cancer whose response to radiotherapy plus ipilimumab could not be evaluated. Sequences were derived from peripheral blood, sampled from a patient treated with radiotherapy plus ipilimumab. This chain's CDR3 is CASSQVRGDRGSGEQYF. CDR3 sequence (DNA): TGTGCCAGCAGCCAAGTTCGGGGGGACAGGGGAAGCGGCGAGCAGTACTTC.